This T cell receptor (beta chain) was obtained from a study of radiotherapy plus CTLA-4 blockade in lung cancer. About the study: Among patients, under 20% showed objective responses, and around 30% had disease control. General study findings and limits: Tumor-derived TCR clones expanded in blood after radiotherapy plus ipilimumab. Response, reportedly, was best predicted by interferon-beta along with early blood T cell clone dynamics.

V was trimmed by 3 bases and J by 3 bases, leaving 15 bases between them. The CDR3 length is 15 residues. CDR1 is SGDLS, CDR2 YYNGEE, per germline. Patients had chemo-refractory metastatic non-small-cell lung cancer and received focal radiation plus CTLA-4 blockade that used ipilimumab. Comments on this clone: The antigen is undetermined.

Produced via immunoSEQ multiplex PCR; TCRdb's table is partial and in-frame only. The sample has roughly 50,000 clones; about four fifths are singletons. Specimen: peripheral blood, collected from a patient treated with radiotherapy plus ipilimumab. The chain uses TRBV9 and TRBJ1-2, with D perhaps matching TRBD1 (5 bases). This sequence originates from a human donor with non-small cell lung cancer whose response to radiotherapy plus ipilimumab could not be evaluated. CDR3 amino acids: CASSGRAGIDYGYTF. The CDR3, as DNA: TGTGCCAGCAGCGGGCGAGCAGGGATCGACTATGGCTACACCTTC. The entire variable domain, with the rest obtained from reference TRBV9 and TRBJ1-2, is as follows: DSGVTQTPKHLITATGQRVTLRCSPRSGDLSVYWYQQSLDQGLQFLIQYYNGEERAKGNILERFSAQQFPDLHSELNLSSLELGDSALYFCASSGRAGIDYGYTFGSGTRLTVV.